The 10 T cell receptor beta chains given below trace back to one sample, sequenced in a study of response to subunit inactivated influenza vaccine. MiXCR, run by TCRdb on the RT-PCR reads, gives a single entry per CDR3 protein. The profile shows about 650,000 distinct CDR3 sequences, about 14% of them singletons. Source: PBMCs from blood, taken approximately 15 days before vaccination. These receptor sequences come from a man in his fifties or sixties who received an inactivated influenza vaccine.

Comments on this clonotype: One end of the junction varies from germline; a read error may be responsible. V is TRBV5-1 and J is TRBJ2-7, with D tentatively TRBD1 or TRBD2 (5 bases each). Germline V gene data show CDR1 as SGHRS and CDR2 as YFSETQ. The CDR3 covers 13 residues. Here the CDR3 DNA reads TGCGCCAGCACCACCTCCGGGGCCCCGTGTTGGGTCTTC. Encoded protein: CASTTSGAPCWVF.

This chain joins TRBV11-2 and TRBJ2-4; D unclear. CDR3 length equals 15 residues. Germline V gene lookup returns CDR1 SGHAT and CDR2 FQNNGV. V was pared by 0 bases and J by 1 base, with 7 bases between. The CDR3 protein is CASSLDPGAKNIQYF. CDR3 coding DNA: TGTGCCAGCAGCTTAGACCCCGGGGCCAAAAACATTCAGTACTTC.

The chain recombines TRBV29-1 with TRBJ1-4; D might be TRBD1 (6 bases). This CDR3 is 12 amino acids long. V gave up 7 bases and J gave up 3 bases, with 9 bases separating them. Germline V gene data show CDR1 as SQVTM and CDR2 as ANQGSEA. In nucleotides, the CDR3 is TGCAGCGCCGGACAGTCTAATGAAAAACTGTTTTTT. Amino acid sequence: CSAGQSNEKLFF.

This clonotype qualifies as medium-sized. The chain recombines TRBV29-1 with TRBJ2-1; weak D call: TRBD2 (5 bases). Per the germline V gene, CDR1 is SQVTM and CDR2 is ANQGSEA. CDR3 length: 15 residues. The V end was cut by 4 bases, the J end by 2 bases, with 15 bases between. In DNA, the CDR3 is TGCAGCGTTGCATCTCGGCTAGCCCCCTACAATGAGCAGTTCTTC. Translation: CSVASRLAPYNEQFF.

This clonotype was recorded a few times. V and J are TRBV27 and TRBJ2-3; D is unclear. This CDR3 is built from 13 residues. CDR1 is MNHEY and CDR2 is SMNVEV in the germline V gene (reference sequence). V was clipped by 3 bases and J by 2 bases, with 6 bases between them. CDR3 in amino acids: CASSFRTTDTQYF. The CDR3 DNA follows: TGTGCCAGCAGTTTTAGGACCACAGATACGCAGTATTTT.

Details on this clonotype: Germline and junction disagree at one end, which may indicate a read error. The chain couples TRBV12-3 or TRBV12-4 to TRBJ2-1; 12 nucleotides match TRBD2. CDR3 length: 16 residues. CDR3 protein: CPSSFKGLAGYNEQFF. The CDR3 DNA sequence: TGTCCCAGCAGTTTCAAAGGACTAGCGGGATACAATGAGCAGTTCTTC.

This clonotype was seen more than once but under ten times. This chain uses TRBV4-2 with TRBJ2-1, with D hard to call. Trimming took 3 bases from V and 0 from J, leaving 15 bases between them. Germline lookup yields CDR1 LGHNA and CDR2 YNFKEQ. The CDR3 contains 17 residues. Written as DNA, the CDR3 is TGTGCCAGCAGCCACCGAGACGGATCCTTCTCCTACAATGAGCAGTTCTTC. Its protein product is CASSHRDGSFSYNEQFF.

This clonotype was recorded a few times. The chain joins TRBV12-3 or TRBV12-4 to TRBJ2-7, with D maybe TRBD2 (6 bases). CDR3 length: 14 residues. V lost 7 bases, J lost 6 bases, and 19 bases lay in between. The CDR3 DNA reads TGTGCCAGCAACCGGGACTCCTTCACCTCCGAGCAGTACTTC. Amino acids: CASNRDSFTSEQYF.

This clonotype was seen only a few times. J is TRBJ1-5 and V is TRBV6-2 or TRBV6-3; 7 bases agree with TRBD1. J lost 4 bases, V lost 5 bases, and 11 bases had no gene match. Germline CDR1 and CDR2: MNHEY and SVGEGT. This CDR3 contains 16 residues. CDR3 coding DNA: TGTGCCAGCAGTAAGCAAACCGGGACAGCAAATCAGCCCCAGCATTTT. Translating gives CASSKQTGTANQPQHF.

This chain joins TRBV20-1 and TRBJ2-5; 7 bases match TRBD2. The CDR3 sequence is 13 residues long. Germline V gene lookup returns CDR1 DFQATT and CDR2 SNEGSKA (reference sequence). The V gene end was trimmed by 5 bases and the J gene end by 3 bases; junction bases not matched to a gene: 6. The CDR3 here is CSAGKSGEETQYF. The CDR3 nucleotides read TGCAGTGCTGGAAAAAGCGGGGAAGAGACCCAGTACTTC.